This TCR beta chain was obtained from a study of cytomegalovirus exposure and HLA in healthy donors. Remarks on this clone: A read error may account for a junction end that differs from germline.

Nominally healthy donors provided the samples, though records likely missed some immune exposures. In the PCR, 60 Vbeta and 13 Jbeta primers were used. The method was immunoSEQ multiplex PCR; TCRdb's version includes in-frame clones alone and lacks a portion of them. The table includes around 94,000 clones, 60% to 85% detected once. Sequenced material: PBMCs. The receptor was isolated from a woman aged 40-49 years in good health and CMV-seropositive.

The CDR3 nucleotides are TGCGCCAGCAGCGAGGACGGGAGGGCCAGTACCGATGAGCAGCTCTTC. Protein: CASSEDGRASTDEQLF. The V and J genes are TRBV5-1 and TRBJ2-1, with 8 nucleotides matching TRBD2. This CDR3 contains 16 residues. In germline, CDR1 is SGHRS, CDR2 YFSETQ.